This passage covers 14 T cell receptor beta chains from one sample sequenced in a study of blood T cell repertoires in COVID-19. Sequencing used immunoSEQ multiplex PCR; TCRdb keeps in-frame clones, though not all of them. Of 130,000 to 150,000 clones in the sample, around 89% were seen once. The sequenced material came from PBMCs or T cells enriched from blood (not recorded which). The receptors were gathered from a woman in her thirties with acute COVID-19.

The CDR3 sequence: CASSEGLAYEQYF. The CDR3, as DNA: TGTGCCAGCAGCGAAGGACTAGCCTACGAGCAGTACTTC. The chain couples TRBV9 to TRBJ2-7; TRBD2 aligns across 7 bases. Germline values: CDR1 SGDLS, CDR2 YYNGEE. This CDR3 comprises 13 residues. The ends lost 3 bases at V and 2 bases at J; junction bases unmatched: 2.

V and J are TRBV28 and TRBJ2-1, with 12 bases aligning to TRBD2. The CDR3 loop spans 12 amino acids. Trimming removed 6 bases from V and 12 bases from J; junction bases left unmatched: 3. Germline V gives CDR1 MDHEN, CDR2 SYDVKM. Written as DNA, the CDR3 is TGTGCCAGCAGATTACTAGCGGGAGGGCAGTTCTTC. Residues: CASRLLAGGQFF.

This clone appeared a single time. The rearrangement uses TRBV9 and TRBJ1-1, with D unclear. Germline lookup yields CDR1 SGDLS and CDR2 YYNGEE. The length of the CDR3 is 13 residues. With 4 bases removed from V and 2 bases from J, the gap between germline ends came to 9 bases. In nucleotides, the CDR3 is TGTGCCAGCAGCCTAAATTACAACACTGAAGCTTTCTTT. It yields the protein CASSLNYNTEAFF.

On this clone itself: This likely comes from a read error, as the CDR3 has no conserved phenylalanine or tryptophan at its end. The DNA is left out, because the CDR3 cannot be placed on it with certainty; the CDR3 is given as TCRdb lists it. The rearrangement joins TRBV12-3 or TRBV12-4 to TRBJ1-2; TRBD1 is the table's D call and was not checked against the DNA. 12 amino acids form the CDR3, both terminal residues included. CDR3 sequence reads: CASSPGQGALGV.

The V call is TRBV5-1, the J call TRBJ2-5; 10 bases map to TRBD2. This CDR3 contains 15 residues. The ends lost 4 bases at V and 2 bases at J; junction bases unmatched: 5. Germline values: CDR1 SGHRS, CDR2 YFSETQ. The CDR3 loop reads CASSRVAGGQETQYF. DNA for the CDR3: TGCGCCAGCAGCAGGGTAGCGGGAGGACAAGAGACCCAGTACTTC.

V and J are TRBV2 and TRBJ1-1; D is undetermined. This CDR3 has 14 residues. Looked up from germline, CDR1 is SNHLY and CDR2 is FYNNEI. V gave up 0 bases and J gave up 0 bases, with 5 bases separating them. The CDR3 here is CASSEARLNTEAFF. CDR3 coding DNA: TGTGCCAGCAGTGAAGCGCGCCTGAACACTGAAGCTTTCTTT.

V is TRBV5-1 and J is TRBJ2-7; 7 nucleotides align to TRBD2. The CDR3 has 14 amino acids. V lost 2 bases, J lost 3 bases, and 5 bases stayed unmatched. Germline-derived CDR1 and CDR2 are SGHRS and YFSETQ. CDR3 amino acids: CASSFAGEGYEQYF. In nucleotides, the CDR3 is TGCGCCAGCAGCTTTGCGGGAGAGGGCTACGAGCAGTACTTC. The complete variable domain, with remaining parts taken from reference TRBV5-1 and TRBJ2-7, reads KAGVTQTPRYLIKTRGQQVTLSCSPISGHRSVSWYQQTPGQGLQFLFEYFSETQRNKGNFPGRFSGRQFSNSRSEMNVSTLELGDSALYLCASSFAGEGYEQYFGPGTRLTVT.

The V and J genes are TRBV19 and TRBJ2-5; 12 positions agree with TRBD2. Germline V gene lookup returns CDR1 LNHDA and CDR2 SQIVND (reference sequence). The CDR3 has 17 amino acids. The V segment lost 2 bases and the J segment 2 bases; nucleotides outside the gene matches: 6. Here the CDR3 DNA reads TGTGCCAGTAGTATAACACACCTAGCGGGAGGGCAAGAGACCCAGTACTTC. This translates into CASSITHLAGGQETQYF. Supplemented by reference TRBV19 and TRBJ2-5, the full variable domain reads DGGITQSPKYLFRKEGQNVTLSCEQNLNHDAMYWYRQDPGQGLRLIYYSQIVNDFQKGDIAEGYSVSREKKESFPLTVTSAQKNPTAFYLCASSITHLAGGQETQYFGPGTRLLVL.

The rearrangement links TRBV30 to TRBJ2-7; 7 bases align to TRBD2. The CDR3 sequence is 14 residues long. Losses at the gene ends were 3 bases for V and 1 base for J; bases not matched to a gene: 6. The germline V gene has CDR1 GTSNPN and CDR2 SVGIG (reference sequence). The CDR3 sequence: CAWRVAGASYEQYF. The DNA of the CDR3 is TGTGCCTGGAGAGTCGCGGGAGCTTCCTACGAGCAGTACTTC.

V usage is TRBV7-2 and J usage is TRBJ1-5; D remains ambiguous. Trimming took 5 bases from V and 4 from J, leaving 6 bases between them. The CDR3 has 12 residues. From germline, CDR1 is SGHTA and CDR2 FQGNSA. CDR3 DNA: TGTGCCAGCAGCCGTGAGAATCAGCCCCAGCATTTT. It is translated as CASSRENQPQHF.

The count of this clone is one. V and J are TRBV7-2 and TRBJ2-7, with 8 bases lining up with TRBD2. The V and J ends lost 5 bases and 6 bases, in that order; junction bases with no gene match: 6. Germline V gene sequence: CDR1 SGHTA, CDR2 FQGNSA. This CDR3 has 13 residues. The CDR3 here is CASSTLADGEQYF. The CDR3, as DNA: TGTGCCAGCAGCACACTAGCGGACGGCGAGCAGTACTTC.

The rearrangement links TRBV3-1 (or the pseudogene TRBV3-2) to TRBJ2-1; D possibly corresponds to TRBD2 (5 bases). Germline V lookup: CDR1 LGHDT, CDR2 YNNKEL (reference sequence). The CDR3 spans 16 residues. Trimming removed 0 bases from V and 6 bases from J, with 15 bases in between. The CDR3 nucleotides are TGTGCCAGCAGCCAAGATGGCGGCGAGGGCACCAATGAGCAGTTCTTC. It translates to CASSQDGGEGTNEQFF.

The genes are TRBV7-2 and TRBJ1-5; a possible D gene is TRBD1 (5 bases). Per germline, CDR1 SGHTA and CDR2 FQGNSA. The V end lost 7 bases, the J end lost 5 bases, and 18 bases lay between the germline ends. This CDR3 is 15 amino acids long. CDR3 bases: TGTGCCAGCACCCCGAGCGGGGGAGGGCATCAGCCCCAGCATTTT. It specifies CASTPSGGGHQPQHF.

V and J are TRBV7-2 and TRBJ1-2; 8 bases map to TRBD1. Germline CDR1 is SGHTA and CDR2 is FQGNSA. The junction had 5 bases not matched to a gene; V was cut back by 3 bases and J by 8 bases. The CDR3 is made up of 13 amino acids. In DNA form, the CDR3 reads TGTGCCAGCAGCTTCCCAGGGGGCGCGGGCTACACCTTC. Its translation: CASSFPGGAGYTF.